This entry lists 6 T cell receptor beta chains sequenced from one sample in a study of CD8+CD57+ T cells in acquired aplastic anemia. Template material for TCR beta VDJ and CDR3 profiling consisted of genomic DNA. TCRdb reprocessed the reads via MiXCR and lists one record per CDR3 protein. This table holds some 120,000 distinct CDR3 sequences, around 48% found once. Sequenced material: sorted CD4+, CD8+, or CD8+CD57+ T cells (not recorded which) from PBMCs. These TCRs come from a human donor in good health, serving as a control.

This chain connects TRBV5-4 to TRBJ2-7, with TRBD2 matching 7 bases. This CDR3 has 12 amino acids. The V segment lost 0 bases and the J segment 6 bases; nucleotides outside the gene matches: 0. CDR1 SGHNT and CDR2 YYREEE come from the germline V gene (reference sequence). DNA for the CDR3: TGTGCCAGCAGCTTGGGGGGGGGCGAGCAGTACTTC. Encoded protein: CASSLGGGEQYF. Together with reference TRBV5-4 and TRBJ2-7, the CDR3 gives the full variable domain: ETGVTQSPTHLIKTRGQQVTLRCSSQSGHNTVSWYQQALGQGPQFIFQYYREEENGRGNFPPRFSGLQFPNYSSELNVNALELDDSALYLCASSLGGGEQYFGPGTRLTVT.

This clonotype showed up many times. It may be a read error: a sequence one base away is much more abundant. V is TRBV7-3 and J is TRBJ2-2; D remains ambiguous. V was pared by 5 bases and J by 4 bases, with 5 bases between. The germline CDR1 and CDR2 sequences are SGHTA and FQGTGA. This CDR3 has 12 amino acids. CDR3 in amino acids: CASSTGTGELFF. The CDR3 DNA follows: TGTGCCAGCAGCACTGGCACCGGGGAGCTGTTTTTT. Supplemented by reference TRBV7-3 and TRBJ2-2, the full variable domain reads GAGVSQTPSNKVTEKGKYVELRCDPISGHTALYWYRQSLGQGPEFLIYFQGTGAADDSGLPNDRFFAVRPEGSVSTLKIQRTERGDSAVYLCASSTGTGELFFGEGSRLTVL.

This clonotype was observed at least ten times. The chain employs TRBV6-1 and TRBJ1-5; D possibly corresponds to TRBD1 (6 bases). Germline assignment: CDR1 MNHNS and CDR2 SASEGT. There are 14 residues in the CDR3. V was trimmed by 5 bases and J by 3 bases, leaving 11 bases between them. The CDR3 here is CASSRGQYNQPQHF. The DNA for the CDR3 is TGTGCCAGCAGTCGCGGACAGTACAATCAGCCCCAGCATTTT.

This clonotype has ten or more counts. The chain has TRBV12-3 or TRBV12-4 and TRBJ2-1; 7 nucleotides line up with TRBD2. Losses at the gene ends were 7 bases for V and 9 bases for J; bases not matched to a gene: 9. The CDR3 is 13 amino acids. The CDR3 DNA reads as TGTGCCAGCAAACCCTCCGGGACTATTGAGCAGTTCTTC. Translated, it gives CASKPSGTIEQFF.

This clonotype was recorded a few times. The chain couples TRBV27 to TRBJ2-3; 10 bases map to TRBD2. The CDR3 length is 17 residues. Looked up from germline, CDR1 is MNHEY and CDR2 is SMNVEV (reference sequence). J was trimmed by 4 bases and V by 5 bases; bases with no gene match: 12. CDR3 region: CASSVLAIAGGADTQYF. CDR3 DNA sequence: TGTGCCAGCAGTGTATTAGCTATAGCGGGGGGCGCAGATACGCAGTATTTT.

The genes are TRBV20-1 and TRBJ2-3, with TRBD2 matching over 7 bases. CDR1 DFQATT and CDR2 SNEGSKA come from the germline V gene (reference sequence). The CDR3 length is 14 residues. Unmatched junction bases numbered 8, after V lost 6 bases and J lost 2 bases. CDR3 sequence: CSAPGLAVTDTQYF. The CDR3 DNA reads as TGCAGTGCCCCGGGCCTAGCGGTCACAGATACGCAGTATTTT.